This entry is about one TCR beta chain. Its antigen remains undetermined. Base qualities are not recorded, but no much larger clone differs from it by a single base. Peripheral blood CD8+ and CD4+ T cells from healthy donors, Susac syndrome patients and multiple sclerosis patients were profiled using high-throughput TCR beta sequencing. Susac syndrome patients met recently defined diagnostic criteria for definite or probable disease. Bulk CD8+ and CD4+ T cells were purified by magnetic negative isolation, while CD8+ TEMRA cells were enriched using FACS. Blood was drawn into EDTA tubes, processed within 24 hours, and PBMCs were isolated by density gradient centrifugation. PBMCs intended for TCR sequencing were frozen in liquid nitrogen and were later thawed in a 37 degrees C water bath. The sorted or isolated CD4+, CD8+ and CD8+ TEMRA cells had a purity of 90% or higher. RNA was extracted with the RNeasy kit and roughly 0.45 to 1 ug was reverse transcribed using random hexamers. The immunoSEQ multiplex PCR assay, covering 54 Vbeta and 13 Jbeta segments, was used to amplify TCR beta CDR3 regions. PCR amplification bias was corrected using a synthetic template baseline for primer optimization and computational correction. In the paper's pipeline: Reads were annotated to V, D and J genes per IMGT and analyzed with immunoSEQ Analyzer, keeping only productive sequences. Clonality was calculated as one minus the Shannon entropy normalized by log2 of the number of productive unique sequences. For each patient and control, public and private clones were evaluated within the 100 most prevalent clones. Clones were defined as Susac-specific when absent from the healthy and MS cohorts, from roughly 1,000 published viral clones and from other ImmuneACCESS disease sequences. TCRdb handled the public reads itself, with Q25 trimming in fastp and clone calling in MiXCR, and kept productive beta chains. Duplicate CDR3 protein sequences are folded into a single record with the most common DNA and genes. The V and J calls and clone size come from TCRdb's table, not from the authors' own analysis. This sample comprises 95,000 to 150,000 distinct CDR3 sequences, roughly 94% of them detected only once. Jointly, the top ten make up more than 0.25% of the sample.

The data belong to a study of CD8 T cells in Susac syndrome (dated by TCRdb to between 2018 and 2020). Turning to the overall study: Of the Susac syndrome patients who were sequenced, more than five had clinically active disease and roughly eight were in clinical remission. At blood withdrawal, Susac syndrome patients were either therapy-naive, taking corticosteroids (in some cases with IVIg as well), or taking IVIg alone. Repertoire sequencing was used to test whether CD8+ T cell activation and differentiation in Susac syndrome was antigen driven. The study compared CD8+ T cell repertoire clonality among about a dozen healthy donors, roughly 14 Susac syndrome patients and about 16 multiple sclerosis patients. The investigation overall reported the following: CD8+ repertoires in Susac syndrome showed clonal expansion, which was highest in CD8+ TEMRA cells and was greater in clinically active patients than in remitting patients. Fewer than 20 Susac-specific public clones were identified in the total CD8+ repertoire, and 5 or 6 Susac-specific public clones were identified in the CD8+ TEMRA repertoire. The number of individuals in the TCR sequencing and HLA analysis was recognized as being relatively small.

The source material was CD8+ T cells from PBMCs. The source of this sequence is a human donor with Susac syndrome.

In nucleotide form, the sequence is TGCAGTGCTAGGGACAGGGCGGCCGGGGAGCTGTTTTTT. Its protein product is CSARDRAAGELFF. The sequence joins TRBV20-1 to TRBJ2-2; 8 of the junction bases match TRBD1. Per the germline V gene (reference sequence), DFQATT is the CDR1 and SNEGSKA is the CDR2. The junction shows trimming of 3 bases on V and 6 bases on J, and the gene matches do not reach 3 bases of it. The CDR3 sequence holds 13 residues, the cysteine and phenylalanine included. The retained sequence is limited to the CDR3, 39 bases, with the frame set at the first base.